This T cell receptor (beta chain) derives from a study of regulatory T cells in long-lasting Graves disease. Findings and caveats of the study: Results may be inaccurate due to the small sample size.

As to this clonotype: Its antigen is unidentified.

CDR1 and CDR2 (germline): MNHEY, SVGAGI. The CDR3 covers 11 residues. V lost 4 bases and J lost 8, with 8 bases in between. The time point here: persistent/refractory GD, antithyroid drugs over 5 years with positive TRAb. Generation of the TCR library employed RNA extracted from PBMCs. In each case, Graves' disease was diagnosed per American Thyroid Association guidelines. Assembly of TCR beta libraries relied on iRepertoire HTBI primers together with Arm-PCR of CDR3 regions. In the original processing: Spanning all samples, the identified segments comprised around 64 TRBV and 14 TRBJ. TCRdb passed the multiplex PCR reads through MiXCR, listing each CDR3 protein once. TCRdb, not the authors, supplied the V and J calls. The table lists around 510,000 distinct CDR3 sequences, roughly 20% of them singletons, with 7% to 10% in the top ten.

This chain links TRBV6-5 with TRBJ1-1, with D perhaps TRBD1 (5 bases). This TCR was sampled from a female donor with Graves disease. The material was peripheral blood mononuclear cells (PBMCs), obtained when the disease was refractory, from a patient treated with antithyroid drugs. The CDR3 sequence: CASSWGREAFF. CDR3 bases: TGTGCCAGCAGTTGGGGCCGAGAAGCTTTCTTT.